This T cell receptor beta chain was captured by sequencing in a study of T cells after yellow fever vaccination. For the study at large: Low-cell-number fractions underwent preparation using SMART-Seq v4 Ultra Low Input.

TCRdb analysed the 5' RACE reads with MiXCR anew, one entry per CDR3 protein. The profile shows around 70,000 distinct CDR3 sequences, about 6.6% of them singletons. Germline lookup yields CDR1 MNHEY and CDR2 SMNVEV (reference sequence). Trimming removed 4 bases from V and 10 bases from J; junction bases left unmatched: 15. CDR3 length equals 15 residues. This clonotype was observed a handful of times. The antigen is undetermined. Study-wide findings and caveats: Most primary-vaccination clones reappeared after the booster (96% CD4, 75% to 90% CD8). The study noted that FACS-sorted repertoires could contain abundant clonotypes contaminating from the bulk population. A minor fraction of clonotypes spanned both CD4 and CD8 compartments.

This material consisted of CD8+ T cells sorted from PBMCs, taken more than 4 days after the first yellow fever vaccination. The sequence derives from a man aged 18 to 29 who received the YFV17D yellow fever vaccine. V is TRBV27 and J is TRBJ1-1; 7 bases agree with TRBD1. CDR3 nucleotide sequence: TGTGCCAGCAGTTCGAGAGGGGGCCCCTATGTAGGAGCTTTCTTT. This encodes CASSSRGGPYVGAFF.